These 13 T cell receptor beta chains came from one sample sequenced in a study of blood T cell repertoires in COVID-19. The assay was immunoSEQ multiplex PCR, and TCRdb's table has in-frame clones only and misses some. Among fewer than 300,000 clones listed, 85% were seen once. Sequencing used peripheral blood. These receptors originate from a man aged 50-60 years with active or convalescent COVID-19.

The chain combines TRBV7-9 with TRBJ1-1; D unresolved. Trimming took off 6 bases at V and 1 base at J, with 18 bases between the two ends. The CDR3 is 16 amino acids. CDR1 and CDR2 from the germline V gene are SEHNR and FQNEAQ (reference sequence). In DNA, the CDR3 is TGTGCCAGCAGACACACCCGCGGCCAGAGGAACACTGAAGCTTTCTTT. Its translation: CASRHTRGQRNTEAFF.

The V gene is TRBV5-1, the J gene TRBJ2-1; D not resolved. Trimming removed 3 bases at V and 2 bases at J, with 12 bases between. Looked up from germline, CDR1 is SGHRS and CDR2 is YFSETQ. The length of the CDR3 is 15 residues. DNA of the CDR3: TGCGCCAGCAGCTCGGCTAGTCTACCCTACAATGAGCAGTTCTTC. This encodes CASSSASLPYNEQFF.

The J gene is TRBJ2-1, the V gene TRBV29-1; 8 bases are shared with TRBD1. Germline CDR1 reads SQVTM; CDR2 reads ANQGSEA. The ends lost 4 bases at V and 0 bases at J; junction bases unmatched: 5. This CDR3 spans 15 amino acids. The CDR3 loop reads CSVVADRASYNEQFF. The CDR3, as DNA: TGCAGCGTTGTGGCGGACAGGGCCTCCTACAATGAGCAGTTCTTC.

This clone appeared a few times. The chain carries TRBV2 and TRBJ2-5, with 7 bases matching TRBD2. The germline V gene has CDR1 SNHLY and CDR2 FYNNEI. The CDR3 is made up of 15 amino acids. V was clipped by 6 bases and J by 3 bases; unmatched bases: 10. The CDR3 DNA is TGTGCCAGCAGGGAAACGGGGACTACCAAAGAGACCCAGTACTTC. Protein: CASRETGTTKETQYF.

The chain links TRBV25-1 to TRBJ2-3; TRBD1 matches 10 bases. The CDR3 loop spans 16 amino acids. Germline CDR1 reads MGHDK; CDR2 reads SYGVNS. Trimming at V came to 4 bases and at J to 1 base, leaving 5 bases not matched to a gene. The CDR3 sequence: CASSVGTGVGTDTQYF. The CDR3 DNA reads TGTGCCAGCAGTGTCGGGACAGGGGTAGGCACAGATACGCAGTATTTT. Combining the CDR3 with reference TRBV25-1 and TRBJ2-3 gives the whole variable domain EADIYQTPRYLVIGTGKKITLECSQTMGHDKMYWYQQDPGMELHLIHYSYGVNSTEKGDLSSESTVSRIRTEHFPLTLESARPSHTSQYLCASSVGTGVGTDTQYFGPGTRLTVL.

The chain links TRBV5-1 to TRBJ2-2; TRBD2 matches at 12 bases. CDR1 and CDR2 from the germline V gene are SGHRS and YFSETQ. The CDR3 totals 16 residues. J gave up 6 bases and V 4 bases, and 7 bases lay outside the gene matches. CDR3 DNA sequence: TGCGCCAGCAGCCCCTCGGGACTAGCGGGTCCCGGGGAGCTGTTTTTT. Residues: CASSPSGLAGPGELFF.

CDR3 sequence (DNA): TGTGCCAGCAGCCAAGGTACAACCAGCAATCAGCCCCAGCATTTT. Translating it yields CASSQGTTSNQPQHF. V usage is TRBV3-1 (or the pseudogene TRBV3-2) and J usage is TRBJ1-5; D remains unclear. This CDR3 comprises 15 residues. The V and J ends lost 1 base and 1 base respectively, with 8 bases between them. Germline lookup yields CDR1 LGHDT and CDR2 YNNKEL (reference sequence).

This clone was seen more than once but under ten times. The chain is built from TRBV2 and TRBJ2-7; unclear D gene. This CDR3 region has 14 residues. Trimming shortened V by 7 bases and J by 0 bases, and 13 bases separated the two germline ends. CDR1 is SNHLY, CDR2 FYNNEI, per germline. This CDR3 reads CASTATVSSYEQYF. The CDR3 nucleotides are TGTGCCAGCACGGCTACAGTAAGCTCCTACGAGCAGTACTTC.

V gene TRBV19 combines with J gene TRBJ1-1; TRBD1 agrees at 8 bases. The CDR3 length is 18 residues. V lost 7 bases, J lost 1 base, and 17 bases stayed unmatched. The germline V gene encodes CDR1 LNHDA and CDR2 SQIVND (reference sequence). The CDR3: CASKVPRGRGRGNTEAFF. The CDR3 bases are TGTGCCAGTAAAGTCCCTCGGGGCAGGGGGCGCGGGAACACTGAAGCTTTCTTT.

The genes are TRBV30 and TRBJ2-1; D is ambiguous. V shed 0 bases and J shed 8 bases, with 5 bases lying between them. Germline V gene sequence: CDR1 GTSNPN, CDR2 SVGIG (reference sequence). The CDR3 is 11 amino acids. CDR3 amino acids: CAWSVRYEQFF. The CDR3 DNA follows: TGTGCCTGGAGTGTGCGGTATGAGCAGTTCTTC.

The chain recombines TRBV12-3 or TRBV12-4 with TRBJ1-2; D remains ambiguous. The V gene lost 2 bases and the J gene lost 8 bases, with 12 bases spanning the gap. The CDR3 loop spans 13 amino acids. The CDR3 DNA follows: TGTGCCAGCAGTTTACCGGCCGGGGTCGGCTACACCTTC. Protein: CASSLPAGVGYTF.

J is TRBJ1-5 and V is TRBV7-9; D is uncertain. The CDR3 loop spans 13 amino acids. The germline CDR1 and CDR2 sequences are SEHNR and FQNEAQ (reference sequence). V was trimmed by 6 bases and J by 4 bases, leaving 10 bases between them. CDR3 amino acids: CASSQSGNQPQHF. CDR3 DNA sequence: TGTGCCAGCAGTCAATCCGGGAATCAGCCCCAGCATTTT.

The chain joins TRBV11-2 to TRBJ1-1; a weak D match, TRBD1 (5 bases). In germline, CDR1 is SGHAT, CDR2 FQNNGV. The CDR3 runs 15 residues. The V gene lost 0 bases and the J gene lost 0 bases, with 8 bases spanning the gap. In DNA form, the CDR3 reads TGTGCCAGCAGCTTAGAAATCAGGGTGAACACTGAAGCTTTCTTT. Translating gives CASSLEIRVNTEAFF.